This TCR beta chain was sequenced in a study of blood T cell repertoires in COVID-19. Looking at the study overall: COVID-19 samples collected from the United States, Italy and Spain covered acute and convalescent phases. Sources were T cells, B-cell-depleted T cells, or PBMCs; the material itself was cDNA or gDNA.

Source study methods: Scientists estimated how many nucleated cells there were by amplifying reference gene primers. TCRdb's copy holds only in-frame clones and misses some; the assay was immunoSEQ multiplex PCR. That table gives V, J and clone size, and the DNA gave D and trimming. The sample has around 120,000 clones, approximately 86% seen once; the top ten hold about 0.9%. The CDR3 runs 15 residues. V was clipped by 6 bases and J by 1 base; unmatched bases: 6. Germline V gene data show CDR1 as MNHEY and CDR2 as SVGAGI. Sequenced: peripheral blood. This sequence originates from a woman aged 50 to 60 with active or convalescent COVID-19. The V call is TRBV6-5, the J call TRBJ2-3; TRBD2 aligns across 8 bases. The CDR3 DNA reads TGTGCCAGCAGGGCCGACGGGGGGGGCACAGATACGCAGTATTTT. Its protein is CASRADGGGTDTQYF.